This T cell receptor beta chain derives from a study of PD-1 blockade in classical Hodgkin lymphoma. The overall study: Patients had nivolumab dosed at 3 mg/kg, delivered intravenously every 2 weeks. Regarding the study as a whole: Newly diagnosed patients were reported to start with lower TCR diversity than healthy donors. The CD4+ diversity rise by C4D1 was clearest in complete responders. Some patients began nivolumab under 1 year after ASCT. These patients were excluded from later analyses.

This CDR3 is built from 17 residues. V was trimmed by 4 bases and J by 2 bases, leaving 21 bases between them. From germline, CDR1 is LNHNV and CDR2 YYDKDF (reference sequence). The assay was immunoSEQ multiplex PCR, and TCRdb's table has in-frame clones only and misses some. The table lists some 46,000 clones, over 60% of them singletons. Each of the patients experienced relapse following autologous stem cell transplantation, and their brentuximab vedotin exposure differed. A single count supports this clone. Its antigen is currently unknown. The material was peripheral blood mononuclear cells (PBMCs), obtained before the second cycle of nivolumab. The chain has TRBV15 and TRBJ2-7; no reliable D call. The clonotype comes from a human donor with classical Hodgkin lymphoma. Here the CDR3 reads CATSKGPPGDVPYEQYF. Written as DNA, the CDR3 is TGTGCCACCAGCAAAGGACCCCCAGGAGATGTTCCCTACGAGCAGTACTTC.